This TCR beta chain is drawn from a study of cytomegalovirus exposure and HLA in healthy donors. Study-wide results and caveats: No immune exposure information besides CMV serostatus was available.

Donors likely had unrecorded immune exposures despite being nominally healthy when sampled. A remark on this clone: What it recognizes is unknown.

Vbeta (60) and Jbeta (13) primers were used in the PCR. Measured with immunoSEQ multiplex PCR; TCRdb has only the in-frame clones, and not every one. The table records tens of thousands of clones, around three fifths of them present only once. The sequencing input was PBMCs. The receptor was derived from a woman between 40 and 55 years old in good health and CMV-seropositive.

In DNA form, the CDR3 reads TGTGCCAGCAGCTCGGCGACAGTCGTCACTGAAGCTTTCTTT. This gives the protein CASSSATVVTEAFF. The chain couples TRBV7-2 to TRBJ1-1; maybe TRBD1 (5 bases). V was pared by 4 bases and J by 4 bases, with 13 bases between. Germline loops: CDR1 SGHTA, CDR2 FQGNSA. This CDR3 has 14 residues.